A selection of T cell receptor beta chains follows, all from one sample in a study of beta chain features in type 1 diabetes. The method was immunoSEQ multiplex PCR; TCRdb's version includes in-frame clones alone and lacks a portion of them. Of some 660,000 clones listed, over 12% are singletons. The specimen sequenced was naive CD4+ T cells from blood. These receptor sequences come from a man between 18 and 35 years old with type 1 diabetes. Each CDR3 is given with its conserved first and last residue. A D gene is named only where the DNA matches it firmly. The size of a clone is reported for some rows only, either as once, few or many, or as a class for expanded clones.

j_call clone_size d_call v_call cdr3_aa cdr3_nt
TRBJ2-3 . TRBD2 TRBV27 CASSFRGGSTDTQYF TGTGCCAGCAGTTTTCGGGGGGGATCCACAGATACGCAGTATTTT
TRBJ1-5 . . TRBV28 CASSLWGYQPQHF TGTGCCAGCAGTTTATGGGGGTATCAGCCCCAGCATTTT
TRBJ1-1 . . TRBV5-1 CASSLGPQNTEAFF TGCGCCAGCAGCTTGGGACCCCAGAACACTGAAGCTTTCTTT
TRBJ1-2 few . TRBV29-1 CSIGGLALRGYTF TGCAGTATCGGGGGGCTGGCCTTAAGAGGCTACACCTTC
TRBJ2-1 few TRBD2 TRBV25-1 CASSEEAGGRNEQFF TGTGCCAGCAGTGAAGAGGCGGGAGGGCGCAATGAGCAGTTCTTC
TRBJ1-6 few . TRBV7-8 CASSLPGGSYNSPLHF TGTGCCAGCAGCTTACCGGGGGGCTCCTATAATTCACCCCTCCACTTT
TRBJ1-5 . . TRBV4-3 CASSQERYSNQPQHF TGCGCCAGCAGCCAAGAAAGGTATAGCAATCAGCCCCAGCATTTT
TRBJ2-7 . . TRBV5-1 CASSVTSAVYEQYF TGCGCCAGCAGCGTGACGTCGGCGGTCTACGAGCAGTACTTC
TRBJ2-1 . TRBD1 TRBV28 CASSLGTGFNEQFF TGTGCCAGCAGTTTAGGGACAGGGTTCAATGAGCAGTTCTTC
TRBJ1-5 . . TRBV18 CASSMGTEHQPQHF TGTGCCAGCTCAATGGGGACTGAGCATCAGCCCCAGCATTTT
TRBJ2-3 . . TRBV27 CASSDGRGTDTQYF TGTGCCAGCAGTGACGGAAGGGGCACAGATACGCAGTATTTT
TRBJ2-2 . TRBD1 TRBV25-1 CASSDRAAGELFF TGTGCCAGCAGCGACAGGGCGGCCGGGGAGCTGTTTTTT
TRBJ2-1 . . TRBV29-1 CSVGTLRVGVYNEQFF TGCAGCGTTGGGACGCTCAGGGTGGGGGTCTACAATGAGCAGTTCTTC
TRBJ1-5 . . TRBV4-2 CASSLRNQPQHF TGTGCCAGCAGCCTACGGAATCAGCCCCAGCATTTT
TRBJ2-7 . . TRBV30 CAWSLRVPGEQYF TGTGCCTGGAGTTTACGCGTCCCGGGCGAGCAGTACTTC
TRBJ2-7 few TRBD2 TRBV5-1 CASSASGPGEQYF TGCGCCAGCAGCGCTAGCGGGCCAGGCGAGCAGTACTTC
TRBJ2-7 . . TRBV28 CASSLLGAPSYEQYF TGTGCCAGCAGTTTGCTGGGGGCGCCCAGCTACGAGCAGTACTTC
TRBJ2-5 once TRBD2 TRBV9 CASSVAPAGGGETQYF TGTGCCAGCAGCGTCGCCCCAGCGGGGGGTGGAGAGACCCAGTACTTC
TRBJ2-1 . TRBD2 TRBV30 CAWSGGRLYEQFF TGTGCCTGGAGTGGCGGGAGACTTTATGAGCAGTTCTTC
TRBJ2-7 . TRBD1 TRBV9 CASSPDRAREQYF TGTGCCAGCAGCCCCGACAGGGCCCGAGAGCAGTACTTC
TRBJ2-1 few . TRBV10-3 CAISATDREQFF TGTGCCATCAGTGCGACGGACAGAGAGCAGTTCTTC
TRBJ1-5 few . TRBV30 CAWNKDSGQPQHF TGTGCCTGGAACAAGGATTCGGGGCAGCCCCAGCATTTT
TRBJ1-5 few TRBD1 TRBV2 CASSETGEFGGRPQHF TGTGCCAGCAGTGAAACAGGGGAGTTTGGTGGGAGGCCCCAGCATTTT
TRBJ1-1 few . TRBV5-4 CASSLEQNTEAFF TGTGCCAGCAGCTTGGAGCAGAACACTGAAGCTTTCTTT
TRBJ1-5 . TRBD1 TRBV11-2 CASSLGQGAFQPQHF TGTGCCAGCAGCCTCGGACAGGGGGCCTTTCAGCCCCAGCATTTT
TRBJ1-5 . . TRBV7-9 CASSLPNQPQHF TGTGCCAGCAGCTTACCGAATCAGCCCCAGCATTTT
TRBJ1-1 few . TRBV4-3 CASSQGREVNTEAFF TGCGCCAGCAGCCAAGGGCGGGAGGTGAACACTGAAGCTTTCTTT
TRBJ2-7 few . TRBV6-5 CATYSTSYEQYF TGTGCCACCTACTCCACTTCCTACGAGCAGTACTTC
TRBJ1-1 few . TRBV6-5 CASTQARNTEAFF TGTGCCAGCACCCAAGCCAGGAACACTGAAGCTTTCTTT
TRBJ1-6 few . TRBV9 CASNPGDYNSPLHF TGTGCCAGCAACCCGGGAGACTATAATTCACCCCTCCACTTT
TRBJ2-5 few . TRBV30 CARSIGDPRAQTQYF TGTGCCAGGAGTATCGGGGACCCGAGGGCGCAGACCCAGTACTTC
TRBJ1-3 . . TRBV18 CASSPGTARGNTIYF TGTGCCAGCTCACCTGGGACCGCAAGAGGAAACACCATATATTTT
TRBJ2-5 few . TRBV5-1 CASSLAGRETQYF TGCGCCAGCAGCTTGGCAGGGCGGGAGACCCAGTACTTC
TRBJ2-3 few . TRBV7-2 CASSLGGPSTDTQYF TGTGCCAGCAGCTTAGGCGGGCCCAGCACAGATACGCAGTATTTT
TRBJ2-2 . . TRBV7-9 CASSVSTPNTGELFF TGTGCCAGCAGCGTCTCTACTCCGAACACCGGGGAGCTGTTTTTT
TRBJ2-6 few . TRBV2 CASSVESGANVLTF TGTGCCAGCAGTGTAGAGTCTGGGGCCAACGTCCTGACTTTC
TRBJ2-4 . TRBD2 TRBV10-3 CAISEKGGENIQYF TGTGCCATCAGTGAAAAGGGAGGGGAAAACATTCAGTACTTC
TRBJ2-1 . . TRBV5-1 CASSLEGVYNEQFF TGCGCCAGCAGCTTGGAGGGAGTATACAATGAGCAGTTCTTC
TRBJ1-2 . . TRBV10-1 CASSEGSGRNYGYTF TGCGCCAGCAGTGAAGGGAGCGGACGGAACTATGGCTACACCTTC
TRBJ2-4 . . TRBV6-5 CASSYSRDRTSPTHF TGTGCCAGCAGTTACTCGAGGGATAGAACGTCCCCGACTCACTTC
TRBJ1-5 few . TRBV21-1 CASSEDRGLPWPQHF TGTGCCAGCAGCGAAGACAGGGGGCTCCCGTGGCCCCAGCATTTT